The T cell receptor beta chain under discussion was sequenced for a study of T-cell reconstitution after alpha-beta-depleted transplantation in children (dated by TCRdb to about 2016). Regarding the complete study: T-cell immune reconstitution after TCRalphabeta/CD19-depleted allogeneic hematopoietic cell transplantation in children was quantitatively tracked in the study by means of TCR repertoire profiling.

Libraries were constructed by PCR. Reads for this sample came from an Illumina HiSeq 2500. TCR library preparation used molecular barcoding, with unique molecular identifiers applied to normalize quantification of the TCRbeta repertoire. TCRdb ran its own pipeline on the public reads, namely fastp trimming at Q25 and MiXCR clone calling, and kept in-frame beta chains. Identical CDR3 proteins give one entry, which carries the most common genes and DNA. The sample records 640,000 or so distinct CDR3 sequences, about 15% of which are singletons. The ten biggest clones cover approximately 1% of the sample. A few counts support this clonotype. Its antigen remains unidentified. The input lacks base qualities; no much larger clone sits a single base away. CDR1 and CDR2, per the germline V gene (reference sequence), are DFQATT and SNEGSKA. V trim: 1 base; J trim: 2 bases; unmatched bases: 6. Spanning cysteine to phenylalanine, the CDR3 consists of 15 amino acids. Just the 45-base CDR3 DNA is kept, in frame starting at base 1.

This clonotype was sampled from a human donor who donated a stem cell graft to a child with acute myeloid leukemia. Sequenced here: PBMCs from the stem cell graft donor, sampled from the stem cell graft. The chain is encoded by TRBV20-1 joined to TRBJ2-7; the central 9 bases match TRBD1. The base sequence is TGCAGTGCTAGAGCGGGGGACAGGGAGACCTACGAGCAGTACTTC. It specifies CSARAGDRETYEQYF.